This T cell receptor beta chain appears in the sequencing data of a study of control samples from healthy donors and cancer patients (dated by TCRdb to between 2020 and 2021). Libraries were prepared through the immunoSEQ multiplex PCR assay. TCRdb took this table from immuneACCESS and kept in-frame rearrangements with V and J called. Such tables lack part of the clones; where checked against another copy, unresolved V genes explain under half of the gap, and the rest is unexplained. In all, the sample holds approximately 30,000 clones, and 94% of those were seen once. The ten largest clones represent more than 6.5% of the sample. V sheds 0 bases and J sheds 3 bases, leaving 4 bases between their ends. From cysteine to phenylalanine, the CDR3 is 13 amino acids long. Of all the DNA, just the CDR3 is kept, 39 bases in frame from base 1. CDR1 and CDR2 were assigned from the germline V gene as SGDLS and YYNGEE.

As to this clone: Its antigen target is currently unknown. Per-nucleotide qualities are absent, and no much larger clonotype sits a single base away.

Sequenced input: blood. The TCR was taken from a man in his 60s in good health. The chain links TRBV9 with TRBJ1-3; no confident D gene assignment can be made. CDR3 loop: CASSVEIGNTIYF. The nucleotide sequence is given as TGTGCCAGCAGCGTAGAGATTGGAAACACCATATATTTT.